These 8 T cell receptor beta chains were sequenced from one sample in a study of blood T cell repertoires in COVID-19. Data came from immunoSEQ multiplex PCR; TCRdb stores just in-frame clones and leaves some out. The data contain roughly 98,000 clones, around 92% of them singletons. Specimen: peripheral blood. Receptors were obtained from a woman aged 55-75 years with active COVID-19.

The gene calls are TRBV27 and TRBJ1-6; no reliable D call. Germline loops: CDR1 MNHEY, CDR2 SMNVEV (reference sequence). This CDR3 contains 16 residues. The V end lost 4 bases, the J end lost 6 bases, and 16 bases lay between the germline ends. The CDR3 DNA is TGTGCCAGCAGTTCACATTTGATGGCGGCTAATTCACCCCTCCACTTT. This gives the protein CASSSHLMAANSPLHF.

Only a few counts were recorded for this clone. CDR3 loop: CASSSGQPLAKNIQYF. The CDR3 nucleotides are TGTGCCAGCAGTTCGGGACAGCCCCTAGCCAAAAACATTCAGTACTTC. The V gene is TRBV6-2 or TRBV6-3, the J gene TRBJ2-4; 7 bases are a match to TRBD1. Germline assignment: CDR1 MNHEY and CDR2 SVGEGT. V dropped 4 bases and J dropped 0; count of bases not matched to a gene: 6. The CDR3 has 16 residues.

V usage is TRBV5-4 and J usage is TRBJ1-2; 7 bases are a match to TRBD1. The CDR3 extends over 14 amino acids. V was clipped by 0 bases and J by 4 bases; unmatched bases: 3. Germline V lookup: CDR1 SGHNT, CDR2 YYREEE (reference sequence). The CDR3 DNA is TGTGCCAGCAGCTTGGAAGGGACAGTCTATGGCTACACCTTC. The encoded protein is CASSLEGTVYGYTF.

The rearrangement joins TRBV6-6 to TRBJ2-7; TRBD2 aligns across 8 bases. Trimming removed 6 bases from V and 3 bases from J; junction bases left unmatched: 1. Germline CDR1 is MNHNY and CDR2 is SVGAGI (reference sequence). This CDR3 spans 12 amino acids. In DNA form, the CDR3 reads TGTGCCAGCAGCAGCGGGAGCTACGAGCAGTACTTC. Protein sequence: CASSSGSYEQYF.

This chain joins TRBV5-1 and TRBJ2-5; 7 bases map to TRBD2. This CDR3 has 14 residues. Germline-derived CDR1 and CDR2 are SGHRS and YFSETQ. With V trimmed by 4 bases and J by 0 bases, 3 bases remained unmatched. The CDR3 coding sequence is TGCGCCAGCAGCGGTACTAGCGACCAAGAGACCCAGTACTTC. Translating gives CASSGTSDQETQYF.

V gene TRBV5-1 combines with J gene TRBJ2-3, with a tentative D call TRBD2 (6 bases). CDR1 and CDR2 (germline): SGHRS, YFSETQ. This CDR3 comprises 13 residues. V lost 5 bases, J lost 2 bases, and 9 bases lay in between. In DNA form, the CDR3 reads TGCGCCAGCAGACGGGACTCCACAGATACGCAGTATTTT. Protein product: CASRRDSTDTQYF.

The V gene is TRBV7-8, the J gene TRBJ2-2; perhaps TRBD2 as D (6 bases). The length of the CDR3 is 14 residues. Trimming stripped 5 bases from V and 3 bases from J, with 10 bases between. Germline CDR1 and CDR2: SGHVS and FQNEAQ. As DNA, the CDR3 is TGTGCCAGCAGCCCCCGGAGGGACACCGGGGAGCTGTTTTTT. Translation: CASSPRRDTGELFF.

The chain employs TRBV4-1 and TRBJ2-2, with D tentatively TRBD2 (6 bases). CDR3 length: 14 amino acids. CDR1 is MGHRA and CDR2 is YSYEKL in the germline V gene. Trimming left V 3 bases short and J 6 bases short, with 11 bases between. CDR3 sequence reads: CASSQLARAGELFF. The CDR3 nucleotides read TGCGCCAGCAGCCAGCTAGCGCGGGCCGGGGAGCTGTTTTTT.